Below, 9 T cell receptor beta chains from the same sample are listed, as sequenced in a study of blood T cells in healthy people across ages. The use of a sample-barcoded 5' primer and a J-beta primer mix characterized a second PCR of roughly 7 to 12 cycles. TCRdb reprocessed the 5' RACE reads with MiXCR, giving one entry per CDR3 protein. The table has about 1.5 million distinct CDR3 sequences, roughly 40% seen once; the top ten hold roughly 7.7%. The sequenced sample was blood. These receptors were obtained from a woman aged 18-29 years in good health.

CDR3 nucleotide sequence: TGTGCCAGCAGCGCTAATAGGGGACTAGAGAATGAGCAGTTCTTC. Amino acid sequence: CASSANRGLENEQFF. This chain joins TRBV9 and TRBJ2-1, with 8 bases lining up with TRBD2. CDR3 length equals 15 residues. V lost 3 bases and J lost 7; bases outside the gene matches: 9. CDR1 is SGDLS and CDR2 is YYNGEE in the germline V gene.

The chain is built from TRBV2 and TRBJ2-3; 7 bases line up with TRBD2. The CDR3 is 14 residues long. V lost 6 bases to trimming and J lost 2 bases; unmatched junction nucleotides: 5. Germline loops: CDR1 SNHLY, CDR2 FYNNEI. This CDR3 reads CASRAGPFTDTQYF. The CDR3 DNA follows: TGTGCCAGCAGAGCGGGACCCTTCACAGATACGCAGTATTTT.

The chain combines TRBV12-3 or TRBV12-4 with TRBJ1-2, with a weak D call TRBD1 (6 bases). This CDR3 is built from 17 residues. Trimming shortened V by 4 bases and J by 1 base, and 19 bases separated the two germline ends. CDR3 nucleotides: TGTGCCAGCAGTTCCCCGACAGGAAAGACGGTTAACTATGGCTACACCTTC. Its translation is CASSSPTGKTVNYGYTF.

This clonotype was observed a few times. The chain combines TRBV6-5 with TRBJ2-4; D perhaps matches TRBD2 (5 bases). The J call is uncertain, as TRBJ2-7 better fits the DNA end. The CDR3 runs 13 residues. Per the germline V gene, CDR1 is MNHEY and CDR2 is SVGAGI. As DNA, the CDR3 is TGTGCCAGCAGTTACCTCGGGGTCCACGAGCAGTACTTC. Encoded protein: CASSYLGVHEQYF.

V usage is TRBV6-1 and J usage is TRBJ2-7; D not resolved. This CDR3 has 15 residues. From germline, CDR1 is MNHNS and CDR2 SASEGT. V lost 2 bases, J lost 2 bases, and 13 bases lay in between. The CDR3 here is CASSEYVGPTYEQYF. Here the CDR3 DNA reads TGTGCCAGCAGTGAATATGTAGGACCTACCTACGAGCAGTACTTC.

The chain carries TRBV7-2 and TRBJ2-3, with 8 positions matching TRBD2. The CDR3 has 19 residues. Germline V lookup: CDR1 SGHTA, CDR2 FQGNSA. V shed 5 bases and J 0 bases; nucleotides not matched to a gene: 16. The CDR3 here is CASSPRASGSNPSTDTQYF. CDR3 coding DNA: TGTGCCAGCAGCCCCCGGGCTAGCGGGTCAAACCCTAGCACAGATACGCAGTATTTT. The full variable domain, rest sourced from reference TRBV7-2 and TRBJ2-3, is GAGVSQSPSNKVTEKGKDVELRCDPISGHTALYWYRQSLGQGLEFLIYFQGNSAPDKSGLPSDRFSAERTGGSVSTLTIQRTQQEDSAVYLCASSPRASGSNPSTDTQYFGPGTRLTVL.

This clonotype occurred a few times. The chain couples TRBV12-3 or TRBV12-4 to TRBJ2-1, with D perhaps assigned TRBD1 or TRBD2 (5 bases each). Trimming shortened V by 8 bases and J by 2 bases, and 10 bases separated the two germline ends. The CDR3 runs 13 residues. CDR3 bases: TGTGCCAGCTACCGGGACGCCTACAATGAGCAGTTCTTC. This gives the protein CASYRDAYNEQFF.

V usage is TRBV20-1 and J usage is TRBJ2-3, with D possibly matching TRBD2 (6 bases). CDR1 and CDR2 from the germline V gene are DFQATT and SNEGSKA (reference sequence). V gave up 0 bases and J gave up 6 bases, with 16 bases separating them. The CDR3 runs 15 residues. This chain's CDR3 is CSARDVGLVVDTQYF. The CDR3 DNA follows: TGCAGTGCTAGAGATGTGGGACTGGTGGTGGATACGCAGTATTTT.

This clonotype was observed a handful of times. DNA for the CDR3: TGTGCCAGCATTATGGGGTACAGCACAGATACGCAGTATTTT. Translation: CASIMGYSTDTQYF. The chain joins TRBV2 to TRBJ2-3; no reliable D call. V dropped 7 bases and J dropped 0 bases, with 11 bases sitting between them. CDR3 length: 14 residues. Germline values: CDR1 SNHLY, CDR2 FYNNEI.